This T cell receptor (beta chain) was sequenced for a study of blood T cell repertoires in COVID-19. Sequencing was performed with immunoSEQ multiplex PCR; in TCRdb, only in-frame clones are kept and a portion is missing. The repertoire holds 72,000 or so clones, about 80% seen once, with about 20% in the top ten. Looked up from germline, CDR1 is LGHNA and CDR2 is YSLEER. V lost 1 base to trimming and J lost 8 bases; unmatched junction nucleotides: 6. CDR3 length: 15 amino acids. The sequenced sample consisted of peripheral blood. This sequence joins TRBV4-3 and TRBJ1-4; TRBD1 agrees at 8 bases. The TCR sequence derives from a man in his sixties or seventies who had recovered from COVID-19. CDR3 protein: CASSQAVQGAEKLFF. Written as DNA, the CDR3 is TGCGCCAGCAGCCAAGCAGTTCAGGGGGCGGAAAAACTGTTTTTT.